Listed below are T cell receptor beta chains from one sample, sequenced in a study of regulatory T cells in long-lasting Graves disease. TCRdb recomputed calls from the multiplex PCR reads with MiXCR, one row per CDR3 protein. The table lists hundreds of thousands of distinct CDR3 sequences, roughly 21% of them singletons. Source: peripheral blood mononuclear cells (PBMCs), taken when the disease was refractory, from a patient treated with antithyroid drugs. These receptors came from a female donor with Graves disease. Both conserved end residues are trimmed from each CDR3. Each record gives: CDR3 protein, V gene, J gene.

CDR3: ASSPWTGGSLEQY
V: TRBV7-9
J: TRBJ2-7

CDR3: ASRTSSGTDTQY
V: TRBV28
J: TRBJ2-3

CDR3: ASEGQARSSYNEQF
V: TRBV2
J: TRBJ2-1

CDR3: ASSTVNSNYGYT
V: TRBV27
J: TRBJ1-2

CDR3: ASNARQGSTGELF
V: TRBV12-3/TRBV12-4
J: TRBJ2-2

CDR3: ATSDLDRTLGDEQF
V: TRBV24-1
J: TRBJ2-1

CDR3: ASSLVSGLLETQY
V: TRBV28
J: TRBJ2-5

CDR3: ASSGASSHPGELF
V: TRBV13
J: TRBJ2-2

CDR3: ASSLGDRVASGNTIY
V: TRBV28
J: TRBJ1-3

CDR3: ASSQDQQNQETQY
V: TRBV4-1
J: TRBJ2-5

CDR3: ASSPSTYPYEQY
V: TRBV6-1
J: TRBJ2-7

CDR3: ASSILTGNYGYT
V: TRBV7-8
J: TRBJ1-2

CDR3: ASGNRVGDSPLH
V: TRBV25-1
J: TRBJ1-6

CDR3: ASSGGQTSNYGYT
V: TRBV6-1
J: TRBJ1-2

CDR3: ASSLFATGAVGNSPLH
V: TRBV7-2
J: TRBJ1-6

CDR3: ASRPTSAGELF
V: TRBV5-1
J: TRBJ2-2

CDR3: ASSYLLAGEQY
V: TRBV6-5
J: TRBJ2-7

CDR3: ASSFGQYTEAF
V: TRBV28
J: TRBJ1-1

CDR3: ASSEPGSSGYEQY
V: TRBV5-1
J: TRBJ2-7

CDR3: ASSSLDSILRDSNQPQH
V: TRBV19
J: TRBJ1-5

CDR3: SARPDRAAYEQY
V: TRBV20-1
J: TRBJ2-7

CDR3: ASSEDSTTGSNQPQH
V: TRBV25-1
J: TRBJ1-5

CDR3: ASRSPSYGYT
V: TRBV28
J: TRBJ1-2

CDR3: ASSRDANYGYA
V: TRBV7-9
J: TRBJ1-2

CDR3: ASSQASMNTEAF
V: TRBV4-3
J: TRBJ1-1

CDR3: ATSRARDIPGLAYNEQF
V: TRBV15
J: TRBJ2-1

CDR3: ASRLRQGYSYTGELF
V: TRBV12-3/TRBV12-4
J: TRBJ2-2

CDR3: ASSSRLAGDYEQY
V: TRBV7-6
J: TRBJ2-7

CDR3: ASSIGSSPLH
V: TRBV19
J: TRBJ1-6

CDR3: ASITPWGAYGYT
V: TRBV19
J: TRBJ1-2

CDR3: ASSQGPTDLTEAF
V: TRBV4-1
J: TRBJ1-1

CDR3: ASGPINTEAF
V: TRBV12-5
J: TRBJ1-1

CDR3: ASSDRGHTEAF
V: TRBV2
J: TRBJ1-1

CDR3: ASSYRPMWETQY
V: TRBV6-5
J: TRBJ2-5

CDR3: SALHGHYEQY
V: TRBV20-1
J: TRBJ2-7

CDR3: SARETGFSDQPQH
V: TRBV20-1
J: TRBJ1-5

CDR3: SARDGGRTFTAEAF
V: TRBV20-1
J: TRBJ1-1

CDR3: ASSLVRGFIYEQY
V: TRBV11-2
J: TRBJ2-7

CDR3: AWRMTDNYGYT
V: TRBV30
J: TRBJ1-2

CDR3: ASSSGTSDIYEQY
V: TRBV6-9
J: TRBJ2-7

CDR3: ASSQGASQPQH
V: TRBV3-1
J: TRBJ1-5

CDR3: GSSPPGARETQY
V: TRBV28
J: TRBJ2-5